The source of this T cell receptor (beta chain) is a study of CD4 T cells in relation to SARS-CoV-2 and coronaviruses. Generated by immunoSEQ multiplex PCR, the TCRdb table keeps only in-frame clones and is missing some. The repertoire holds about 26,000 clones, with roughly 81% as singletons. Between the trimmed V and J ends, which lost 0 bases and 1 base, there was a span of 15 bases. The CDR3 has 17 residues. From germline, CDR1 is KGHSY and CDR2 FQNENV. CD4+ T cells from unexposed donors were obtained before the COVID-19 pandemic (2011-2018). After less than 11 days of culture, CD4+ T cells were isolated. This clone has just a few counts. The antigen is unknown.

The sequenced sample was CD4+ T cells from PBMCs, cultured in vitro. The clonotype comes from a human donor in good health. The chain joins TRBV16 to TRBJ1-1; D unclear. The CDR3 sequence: CASSQSHPRTANTEAFF. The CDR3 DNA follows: TGTGCCAGCAGCCAATCCCACCCCCGGACGGCGAACACTGAAGCTTTCTTT.